The following is a TCR beta chain sequence with its context. This record belongs to a study of blood T cell repertoires in COVID-19. The data were produced by immunoSEQ multiplex PCR, yet TCRdb's version contains in-frame clones alone and is incomplete. The table includes over 150,000 clones, roughly four fifths detected once. The source of this sequence is an elderly woman with acute or convalescent COVID-19. The specimen sequenced was peripheral blood.

The CDR3 spells CASSYGRANEAFF. The CDR3 coding sequence is TGTGCCAGCAGTTACGGGAGAGCCAACGAAGCTTTCTTT. The chain couples TRBV6-5 to TRBJ1-1; D is ambiguous. V shed 2 bases and J shed 8 bases, with 12 bases lying between them. CDR1 and CDR2 from the germline V gene are MNHEY and SVGAGI. The CDR3 sequence is 13 residues long.